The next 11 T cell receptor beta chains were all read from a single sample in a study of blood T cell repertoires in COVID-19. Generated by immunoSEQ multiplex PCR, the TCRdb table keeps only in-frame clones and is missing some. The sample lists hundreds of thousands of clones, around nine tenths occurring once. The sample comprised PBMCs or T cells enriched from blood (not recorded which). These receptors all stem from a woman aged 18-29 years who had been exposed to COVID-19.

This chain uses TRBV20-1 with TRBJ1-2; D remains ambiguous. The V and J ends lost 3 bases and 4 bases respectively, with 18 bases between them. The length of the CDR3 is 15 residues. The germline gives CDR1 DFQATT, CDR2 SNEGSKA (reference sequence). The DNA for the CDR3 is TGCAGTGCTAGTCACGACTCCTATTTTACCTATGGCTACACCTTC. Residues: CSASHDSYFTYGYTF.

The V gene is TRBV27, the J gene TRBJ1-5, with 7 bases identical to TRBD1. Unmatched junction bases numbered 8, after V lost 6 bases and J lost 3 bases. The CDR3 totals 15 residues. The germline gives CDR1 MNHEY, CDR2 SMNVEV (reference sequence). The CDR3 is CASRPTGAYNQPQHF. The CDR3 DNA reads TGTGCCAGCAGGCCTACAGGGGCTTACAATCAGCCCCAGCATTTT.

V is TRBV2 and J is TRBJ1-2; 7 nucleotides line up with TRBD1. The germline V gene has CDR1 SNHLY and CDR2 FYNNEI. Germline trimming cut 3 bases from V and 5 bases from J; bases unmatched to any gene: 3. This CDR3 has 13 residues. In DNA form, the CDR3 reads TGTGCCAGCAGTGAGGACAGGCAGTATGGCTACACCTTC. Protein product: CASSEDRQYGYTF.

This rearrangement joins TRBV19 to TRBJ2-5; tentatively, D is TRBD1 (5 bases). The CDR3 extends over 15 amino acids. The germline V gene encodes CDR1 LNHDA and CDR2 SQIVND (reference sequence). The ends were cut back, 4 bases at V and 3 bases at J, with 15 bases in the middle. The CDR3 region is CASSTGFFSKETQYF. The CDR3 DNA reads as TGTGCCAGTAGTACAGGGTTTTTTTCAAAAGAGACCCAGTACTTC.

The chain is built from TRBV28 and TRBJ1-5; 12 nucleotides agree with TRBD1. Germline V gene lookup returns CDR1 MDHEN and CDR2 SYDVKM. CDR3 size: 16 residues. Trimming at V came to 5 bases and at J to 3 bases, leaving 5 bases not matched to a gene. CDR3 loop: CASSPGTGGTNQPQHF. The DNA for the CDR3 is TGTGCCAGCAGTCCCGGGACAGGGGGCACCAATCAGCCCCAGCATTTT.

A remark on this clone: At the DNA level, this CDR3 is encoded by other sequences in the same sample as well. DNA for the CDR3: TGTGCCTGGAGTGTCCAGATGAACACTGAAGCTTTCTTT. It codes for CAWSVQMNTEAFF. The rearrangement links TRBV30 to TRBJ1-1; D is undetermined. CDR3 size: 13 residues. The germline V gene has CDR1 GTSNPN and CDR2 SVGIG (reference sequence). V shed 0 bases and J shed 0 bases, with 5 bases lying between them.

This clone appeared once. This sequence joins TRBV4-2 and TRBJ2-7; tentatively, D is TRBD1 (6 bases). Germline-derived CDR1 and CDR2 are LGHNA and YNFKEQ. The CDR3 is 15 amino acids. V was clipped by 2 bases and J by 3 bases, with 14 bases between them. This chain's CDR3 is CASSQTGLRGYEQYF. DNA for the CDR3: TGTGCCAGCAGCCAAACAGGGCTACGCGGCTACGAGCAGTACTTC.

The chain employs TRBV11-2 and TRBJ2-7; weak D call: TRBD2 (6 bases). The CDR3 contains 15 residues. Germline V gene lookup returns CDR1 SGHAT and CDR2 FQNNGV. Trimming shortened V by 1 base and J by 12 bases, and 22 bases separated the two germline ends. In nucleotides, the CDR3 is TGTGCCAGCAGCTTAGGTCTTGGGGGACTGGGTCTGGGGTACTTC. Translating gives CASSLGLGGLGLGYF.

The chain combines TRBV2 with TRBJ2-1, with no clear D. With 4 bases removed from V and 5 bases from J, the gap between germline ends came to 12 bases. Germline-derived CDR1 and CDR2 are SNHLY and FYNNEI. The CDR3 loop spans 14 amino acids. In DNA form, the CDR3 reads TGTGCCAGCAGTGGCCCCGTGGGCGACAATGAGCAGTTCTTC. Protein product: CASSGPVGDNEQFF.

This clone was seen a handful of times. CDR3 sequence: CASIKGGPPDTQYF. CDR3 in DNA: TGTGCCAGTATAAAAGGGGGTCCGCCAGATACGCAGTATTTT. The chain carries TRBV2 and TRBJ2-3, with D tentatively TRBD1 (6 bases). Looked up from germline, CDR1 is SNHLY and CDR2 is FYNNEI. This CDR3 is built from 14 residues. The V end lost 9 bases, the J end lost 4 bases, and 17 bases lay between the germline ends.

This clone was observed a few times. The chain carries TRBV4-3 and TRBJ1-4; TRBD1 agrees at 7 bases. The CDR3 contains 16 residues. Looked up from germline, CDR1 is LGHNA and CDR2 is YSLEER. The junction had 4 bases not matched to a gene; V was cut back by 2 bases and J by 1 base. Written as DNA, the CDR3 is TGCGCCAGCAGCCAAAGGGGGACAGAAACTAATGAAAAACTGTTTTTT. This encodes CASSQRGTETNEKLFF.